The clone carrying this TCR beta chain was detected only once. This specimen comes from a study of shared clonotypes between healthy human individuals. Method: immunoSEQ multiplex PCR; TCRdb's copy keeps in-frame clones and lacks some. The table records 2 million to 2.5 million clones, over 90% of them present only once. Germline V gives CDR1 GTSNPN, CDR2 SVGIG (reference sequence). V was clipped by 0 bases and J by 0 bases, with 15 bases between them. The CDR3 extends over 18 amino acids. V gene TRBV30 combines with J gene TRBJ1-6, with D possibly being TRBD1 (5 bases). This receptor was obtained from a man aged 18-30 years in good health. Some clones in this sample may be carry-over from other donors' samples. The sequencing sample was made of naive CD4+ T cells from PBMCs. Subset defined: CD45RA+ positively selected. CDR3 nucleotides: TGTGCCTGGAGTGTTAGGGACTTCTGGAGCTCCTATAATTCACCCCTCCACTTT. It encodes CAWSVRDFWSSYNSPLHF.